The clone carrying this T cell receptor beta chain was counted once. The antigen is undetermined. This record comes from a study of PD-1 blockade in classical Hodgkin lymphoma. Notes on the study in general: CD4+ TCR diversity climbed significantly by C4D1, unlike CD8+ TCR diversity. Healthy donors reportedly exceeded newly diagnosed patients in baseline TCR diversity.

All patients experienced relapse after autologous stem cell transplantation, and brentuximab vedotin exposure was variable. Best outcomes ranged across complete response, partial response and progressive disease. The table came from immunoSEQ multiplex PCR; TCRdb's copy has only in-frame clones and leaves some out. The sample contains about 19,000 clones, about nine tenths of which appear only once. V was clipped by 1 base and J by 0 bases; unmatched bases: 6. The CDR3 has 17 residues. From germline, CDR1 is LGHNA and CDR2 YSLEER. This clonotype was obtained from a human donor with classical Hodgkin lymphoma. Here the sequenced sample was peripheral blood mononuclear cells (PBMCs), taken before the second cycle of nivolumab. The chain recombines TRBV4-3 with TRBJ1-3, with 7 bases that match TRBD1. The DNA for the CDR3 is TGCGCCAGCAGCCAAGCGCACGGGACAGTCTCTGGAAACACCATATATTTT. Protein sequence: CASSQAHGTVSGNTIYF.